The 16 T cell receptor beta chains below come from one sample, sequenced in a study of quantifying T cell responses using KT2 cells. Study context: Reverse transcription used primers in the TCR alpha and beta constant regions.

An oligo carrying a UMI was ligated to the cDNA 3' end. The first PCR ran roughly 4 cycles with an equimolar RC1.1 and RC1.2 beta primer mix. TCRdb analysed the UMI-ligation and nested PCR reads with MiXCR anew, one entry per CDR3 protein. The data hold about 33,000 distinct CDR3 sequences, with 10% observed a single time. Material for sequencing was PBMCs spiked with cells of the T cell clone KT2. The receptors come from a human donor.

The chain couples TRBV12-3 or TRBV12-4 to TRBJ1-3; D not certain. The CDR3 loop spans 16 amino acids. Trimming cost V 6 bases and J 4 bases, with 19 bases left between them. CDR3: CASSPTRLGSGNTIYF. For the CDR3, the DNA is TGTGCCAGCAGCCCGACCCGCTTAGGGTCCGGAAACACCATATATTTT.

This clonotype was seen many times. The V gene is TRBV12-3 or TRBV12-4, the J gene TRBJ1-1, with 8 bases lining up with TRBD1. With V trimmed by 6 bases and J by 4 bases, 4 bases remained unmatched. This CDR3 spans 13 amino acids. The CDR3 loop reads CASSLQGATEAFF. As DNA, the CDR3 is TGTGCCAGCAGCTTGCAGGGGGCCACTGAAGCTTTCTTT.

This clonotype was seen only a few times. The CDR3 region has the DNA TGTGCCAGCTCACCAGAGGGCGGAGGGCGTTCTACGCAGTATTTT. The encoded protein is CASSPEGGGRSTQYF. This chain joins TRBV18 and TRBJ2-3, with D perhaps TRBD2 (6 bases). The CDR3 runs 15 residues. Germline assignment: CDR1 KGHSH and CDR2 LQKENI. Trimming cost V 2 bases and J 8 bases, with 17 bases left between them.

This clonotype turned up a few times. The chain combines TRBV6-2 or TRBV6-3 with TRBJ1-2; 8 positions match TRBD1. V lost 7 bases, J lost 0 bases, and 10 bases stayed unmatched. Germline CDR1 and CDR2: MNHEY and SVGEGT. The CDR3 consists of 16 residues. The CDR3 region is CASTLGLGQANYGYTF. As DNA, the CDR3 is TGTGCCAGCACCCTAGGCCTGGGACAGGCTAACTATGGCTACACCTTC.

The chain has TRBV4-1 and TRBJ2-1; a possible D gene is TRBD1 (6 bases). Per the germline V gene, CDR1 is MGHRA and CDR2 is YSYEKL. The V and J ends lost 0 bases and 4 bases respectively, with 19 bases between them. The CDR3 spans 18 residues. CDR3 in DNA: TGCGCCAGCAGCCAAGATCCGGGACACCGACCCCCTTACAATGAGCAGTTCTTC. It encodes CASSQDPGHRPPYNEQFF.

This clonotype turned up a few times. The V call is TRBV2, the J call TRBJ1-1; D is unresolved. CDR1 SNHLY and CDR2 FYNNEI come from the germline V gene. This CDR3 region has 10 residues. The V end was cut by 3 bases, the J end by 9 bases, with 5 bases between. Here the CDR3 reads CASSDGQAFF. DNA of the CDR3: TGTGCCAGCAGTGATGGCCAAGCTTTCTTT.

In this sample, this clonotype turned up many times. This sequence joins TRBV13 and TRBJ2-1, with 7 bases that match TRBD2. CDR1 is PRHDT and CDR2 is FYEKMQ in the germline V gene (reference sequence). The junction had 11 bases not matched to a gene; V was cut back by 4 bases and J by 5 bases. This CDR3 region has 16 residues. Here the CDR3 DNA reads TGTGCCAGCAGCTCCATTCGTCTGCGGGGGAACAATGAGCAGTTCTTC. It is translated as CASSSIRLRGNNEQFF.

The chain combines TRBV6-2 or TRBV6-3 with TRBJ1-2; unclear D gene. V was pared by 5 bases and J by 4 bases, with 11 bases between. The CDR3 runs to 13 residues. The germline V gene encodes CDR1 MNHEY and CDR2 SVGEGT. CDR3 amino acids: CASSEANLYGYTF. The CDR3 bases are TGTGCCAGCAGTGAAGCAAACCTCTATGGCTACACCTTC.

This clonotype came up many times. This sequence joins TRBV12-3 or TRBV12-4 and TRBJ2-7, with D perhaps TRBD1 or TRBD2 (6 bases each). The CDR3 runs 13 residues. Trimming took 6 bases from V and 6 from J, leaving 15 bases between them. The CDR3, as DNA: TGTGCCAGCAGGTCTTACGGGGGCGGCGAGCAGTACTTC. It codes for CASRSYGGGEQYF.

This clonotype occurred many times. The V gene is TRBV19, the J gene TRBJ2-1, with D perhaps given as TRBD1 or TRBD2 (6 bases each). Germline V CDR1 and CDR2: LNHDA, SQIVND (reference sequence). Between the trimmed V and J ends, which lost 4 bases and 7 bases, there was a span of 23 bases. This CDR3 has 17 amino acids. CDR3 amino acids: CASSKVAGRGLENEQFF. As DNA, the CDR3 is TGTGCCAGTAGTAAAGTGGCCGGCCGGGGGCTAGAGAATGAGCAGTTCTTC.

This rearrangement joins TRBV7-9 to TRBJ2-3, with TRBD1 as a possible D gene (6 bases). The ends were cut back, 10 bases at V and 8 bases at J, with 25 bases in the middle. This CDR3 spans 15 amino acids. Germline CDR1 SEHNR, CDR2 FQNEAQ (reference sequence). CDR3 residues: CAIEDRRQRGGTQYF. In DNA form, the CDR3 reads TGTGCCATCGAAGACAGGCGCCAACGTGGGGGTACGCAGTATTTT.

The genes are TRBV30 and TRBJ1-2; the D gene is possibly TRBD1 (5 bases). CDR1 is GTSNPN, CDR2 SVGIG, per germline (reference sequence). Trimming took 4 bases from V and 0 from J, leaving 15 bases between them. This CDR3 has 15 residues. Here the CDR3 DNA reads TGTGCCTGGAAGAAAGGGGCGAAAGCTAACTATGGCTACACCTTC. This sequence encodes CAWKKGAKANYGYTF. Combining the CDR3 with reference TRBV30 and TRBJ1-2 gives the whole variable domain SQTIHQWPATLVQPVGSPLSLECTVEGTSNPNLYWYRQAAGRGLQLLFYSVGIGQISSEVPQNLSASRPQDRQFILSSKKLLLSDSGFYLCAWKKGAKANYGYTFGSGTRLTVV.

In this sample, this clonotype turned up many times. The CDR3, as DNA: TGTGCCAGCCCGCGAGACCCACTCGAGGGACACCTGAACACCGGGGAGCTGTTTTTT. Translation gives CASPRDPLEGHLNTGELFF. This chain joins TRBV12-3 or TRBV12-4 and TRBJ2-2; maybe TRBD1 (6 bases). This CDR3 comprises 19 residues. Trimming left V 8 bases short and J 1 base short, with 26 bases between.

The chain joins TRBV7-2 to TRBJ2-1, with D hard to call. Between the trimmed V and J ends, which lost 4 bases and 0 bases, there was a span of 1 base. CDR1 SGHTA and CDR2 FQGNSA come from the germline V gene. The CDR3 is made up of 12 amino acids. CDR3 DNA: TGTGCCAGCAGCTACTCCTACAATGAGCAGTTCTTC. Residues: CASSYSYNEQFF.

This clonotype has at least ten counts. J is TRBJ1-4 and V is TRBV15; a weak D match, TRBD1 (5 bases). V lost 3 bases and J lost 8, with 22 bases in between. Germline CDR1 is LNHNV and CDR2 is YYDKDF (reference sequence). The CDR3 loop spans 17 amino acids. The CDR3 bases are TGTGCCACCAGCAGTAACTTCCTCCTAGGACAAGGCGAAAAACTGTTTTTT. Residues: CATSSNFLLGQGEKLFF.

The chain couples TRBV12-3 or TRBV12-4 to TRBJ2-7, with 9 bases aligning to TRBD1. Losses at the gene ends were 0 bases for V and 6 bases for J; bases not matched to a gene: 6. The CDR3 length is 15 residues. This chain's CDR3 is CASSLAQGQGGEQYF. In nucleotides, the CDR3 is TGTGCCAGCAGTTTAGCGCAGGGACAGGGAGGCGAGCAGTACTTC.